This T cell receptor beta chain is drawn from a study of T cell repertoires in cytomegalovirus infection. Overall study: Signatures in public TCR beta sequences pointed to both CMV infection and matching HLA type.

Regarding the study as a whole: Of the TCR beta families, the public ones yielded a cumulative frequency that identified carriers of CMV plus the relevant HLA.

TCRdb recomputed calls from the reads with MiXCR, one row per CDR3 protein. The sample has around 130,000 distinct CDR3 sequences, roughly a quarter seen once. Remarks on this clonotype: The antigen remains undetermined.

V shed 4 bases and J shed 0 bases, with 6 bases lying between them. The CDR3 sequence is 13 residues long. Germline lookup yields CDR1 MGHDK and CDR2 SYGVNS. The material sequenced was PBMCs, sequenced either directly or after in vitro stimulation (not recorded which). The sequence was collected from a human donor in good health (CMV status not recorded). Some clones in this sample may be carry-over from other donors' samples. The V and J genes are TRBV25-1 and TRBJ1-1, with D uncertain. The CDR3 sequence: CASSAYMNTEAFF. The CDR3 nucleotides read TGTGCCAGCAGTGCCTATATGAACACTGAAGCTTTCTTT.